These T cell receptor beta chains were read from a single sample in a study of blood T cell repertoires in COVID-19. The method was immunoSEQ multiplex PCR; TCRdb's version includes in-frame clones alone and lacks a portion of them. Of around 64,000 clones listed, about nine tenths are singletons. The sequenced sample consisted of peripheral blood. These receptors were collected from a human donor in a cohort sampled during active COVID-19. The CDR3 runs from the conserved cysteine through the conserved F or W. A D gene is named only where the DNA matches it firmly. The size field is filled for only some rows; it gives once, few, many or a size class.

V,J,D,size,DNA,CDR3
TRBV19,TRBJ2-1,TRBD2,-,TGTGCCAGTAGTCGAGGACTAGGAAGCACCACTTCTAATGAGCAGTTCTTC,CASSRGLGSTTSNEQFF
TRBV12-3/TRBV12-4,TRBJ2-1,-,-,TGTGCCAGCAGTTTGAGGAGGGGTAATGAGCAGTTCTTC,CASSLRRGNEQFF
TRBV19,TRBJ1-1,TRBD1,-,TGTGCCAGTAGTATAGGCCCGGGACAGGGTTCCACTGAAGCTTTCTTT,CASSIGPGQGSTEAFF
TRBV18,TRBJ1-2,TRBD1,-,TGTGCCAGCTCACCGCCCGGGACAGGGGCCATGAACTATGGCTACACCTTC,CASSPPGTGAMNYGYTF
TRBV2,TRBJ2-5,-,-,TGTGCCAGCAGTGCACAGGGAGGGGAGACCCAGTACTTC,CASSAQGGETQYF
TRBV2,TRBJ2-1,-,-,TGTGCCAGCGGGGAGGAGGGTATTGGGTACAATGAGCAGTTCTTC,CASGEEGIGYNEQFF
TRBV19,TRBJ1-4,-,-,TGTGCCAGTACCACGGACAGTTACGCAACTAATGAAAAACTGTTTTTT,CASTTDSYATNEKLFF
TRBV9,TRBJ2-3,-,-,TGTGCCAGCAGCGTCACGGCGGCAACCGAGGATACGCAGTATTTT,CASSVTAATEDTQYF
TRBV7-8,TRBJ2-7,-,-,TGTGCCAGCAGCTTACTCTACGAGCAGTACTTC,CASSLLYEQYF
TRBV5-1,TRBJ2-2,-,-,TGCGCCAGCAGCTACAGGGTGGCCGGGGAGCTGTTTTTT,CASSYRVAGELFF
TRBV7-2,TRBJ2-7,TRBD1,-,TGTGCCAGCAGCAAAGACAGGGGGCGGGAGCAGTACTTC,CASSKDRGREQYF
TRBV7-2,TRBJ1-5,-,-,TGTGCCAGCAGCTTACACACCCGTAATCGGGCCCAGCATTTT,CASSLHTRNRAQHF
TRBV4-1,TRBJ1-5,-,-,TGCGCCAGCAGCCCCCCGTCTAGCAATCAGCCCCAGCATTTT,CASSPPSSNQPQHF
TRBV5-4,TRBJ1-3,TRBD1,-,TGTGCCAGCAGCTACGGGGGACAGGCTAAGCTTGGAAACACCATATATTTT,CASSYGGQAKLGNTIYF
TRBV5-1,TRBJ1-1,-,-,TGCGCCAGCAGCTTCGACCAAGGGACACCGAACACTGAAGCTTTCTTT,CASSFDQGTPNTEAFF
TRBV18,TRBJ1-1,-,-,TGTGCCAGCTCACCACCCGCGACCAGAAGCGGTGAAGCTTTCTTT,CASSPPATRSGEAFF
TRBV20-1,TRBJ1-5,TRBD1,-,TGCAGTGCTAGTTACGGCACAGGGGCCGGCAAAATGCCCCAGCATTTT,CSASYGTGAGKMPQHF
TRBV6-5,TRBJ2-1,-,-,TGTGCCAGCAACAGCAATGAGCAGTTCTTC,CASNSNEQFF
TRBV6-5,TRBJ2-2,TRBD2,-,TGTGCCAGCAGTTATCCGGGACTAGCGGGGCCCGGGGAGCTGTTTTTT,CASSYPGLAGPGELFF
TRBV12-3/TRBV12-4,TRBJ1-2,TRBD1,-,TGTGCCAGCAGTACCGGGACAGGGGCTGGCTACACCTTC,CASSTGTGAGYTF
TRBV4-1,TRBJ2-7,-,-,TGCGCCAGCAGCCAGGACAAGGCCTACGAGCAGTACTTC,CASSQDKAYEQYF
TRBV27,TRBJ2-5,-,-,TGTGCCAGCACTCCGTTGAAGGGCGGGGAGACCCAGTACTTC,CASTPLKGGETQYF
TRBV6-5,TRBJ1-1,-,-,TGTGCCAGCGGGCAATTCCGTGCAAACACTGAAGCTTTCTTT,CASGQFRANTEAFF
TRBV19,TRBJ2-7,-,-,TGTGCCAGTAGTGCGGGGGCAGGGCTGGACGAGCAGTACTTC,CASSAGAGLDEQYF
TRBV14,TRBJ1-2,-,-,TGTGCCAGCAGCCAAGGTAGTCTAGGCTACACCTTC,CASSQGSLGYTF
TRBV7-9,TRBJ1-5,TRBD1,-,TGTGCCAGCAGCCTCCTCATCGGCGGACAGGGTAATCAGCCCCAGCATTTT,CASSLLIGGQGNQPQHF
TRBV7-8,TRBJ1-2,TRBD1,-,TGTGCCAGCAGCTATCGGACAGGGACTCACTATGGCTACACCTTC,CASSYRTGTHYGYTF
TRBV19,TRBJ1-1,TRBD1,-,TGTGCCAGCAACAGGGGGCGCATAGCTTTCTTT,CASNRGRIAFF
TRBV15,TRBJ2-5,-,-,TGTGCCACCAGCAGATCAAGACACCCACAAGAGACCCAGTACTTC,CATSRSRHPQETQYF
TRBV4-2,TRBJ2-1,TRBD2,-,TGTGCCAGCAGCCAGAGTAGCGGGAAGGTTCAGTTCTTC,CASSQSSGKVQFF
TRBV3-1/TRBV3-2,TRBJ1-1,TRBD1,-,TGTGCCAGCAGCAAAGATACAGGGGGCGGCAGAGCTTTCTTT,CASSKDTGGGRAFF
TRBV5-6,TRBJ1-2,TRBD1,-,TGTGCCAGCAGCTCATTGTGGGACAGGGGAGACTATGGCTACACCTTC,CASSSLWDRGDYGYTF
TRBV5-1,TRBJ1-3,TRBD1,once,TGCGCCAGCAGCTTGGATGACAGGGGTTTTGGAAACACCATATATTTT,CASSLDDRGFGNTIYF
TRBV7-9,TRBJ1-1,-,-,TGTGCCAGCAGCTTCTCAGGGCTGAACACTGAAGCTTTCTTT,CASSFSGLNTEAFF
TRBV9,TRBJ1-5,-,-,TGTGCCAGCAGCGCCGGAGTGGATCAGCCCCAGCATTTT,CASSAGVDQPQHF